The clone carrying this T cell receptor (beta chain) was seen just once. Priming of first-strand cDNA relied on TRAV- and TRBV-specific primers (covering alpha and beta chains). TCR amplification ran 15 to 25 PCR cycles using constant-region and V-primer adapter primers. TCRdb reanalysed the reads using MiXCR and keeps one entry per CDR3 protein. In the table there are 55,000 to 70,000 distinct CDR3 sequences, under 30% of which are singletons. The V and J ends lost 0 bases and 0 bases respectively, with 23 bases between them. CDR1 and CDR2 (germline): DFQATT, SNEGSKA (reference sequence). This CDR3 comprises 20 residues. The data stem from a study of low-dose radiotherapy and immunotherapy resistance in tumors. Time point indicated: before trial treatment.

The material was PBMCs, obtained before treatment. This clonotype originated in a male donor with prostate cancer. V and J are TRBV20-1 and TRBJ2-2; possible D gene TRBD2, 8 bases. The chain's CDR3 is CSARDQGGSGLAANTGELFF. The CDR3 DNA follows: TGCAGTGCTAGAGATCAGGGGGGAAGCGGACTAGCTGCGAACACCGGGGAGCTGTTTTTT.